The 13 T cell receptor beta chains below all came from one sample that was sequenced in a study of beta chain features in type 1 diabetes. Findings of the study overall: Shorter TCRB CDR3s, moderately but significantly so, were found in Type 1 diabetes patients in all four CD4+ subsets.

The antigens these receptors bind are not known. Of the isolated RNA, all was reverse transcribed, and so the sequenced material was expressed TCRB transcripts. Produced via immunoSEQ multiplex PCR; TCRdb's table is partial and in-frame only. The sample carries hundreds of thousands of clones, around an eighth recorded once. Sequenced: naive CD4+ T cells from blood. These receptors all stem from a man aged 18-30 years with type 1 diabetes.

The chain uses TRBV2 and TRBJ2-7; the D gene is possibly TRBD2 (6 bases). Trimming shortened V by 7 bases and J by 7 bases, and 20 bases separated the two germline ends. Germline CDR1 reads SNHLY; CDR2 reads FYNNEI. The CDR3 totals 14 residues. CDR3 in DNA: TGTGCCAGCACTTCGGGACTCCCGAACGGTGAGCAGTACTTC. Amino acid sequence: CASTSGLPNGEQYF.

This clone was counted between two and nine times. The rearrangement links TRBV7-9 to TRBJ1-6; D is ambiguous. V lost 7 bases and J 9 bases, leaving 16 bases between the germline ends. The CDR3 spans 14 residues. The V gene's germline CDR1 is SEHNR and CDR2 FQNEAQ (reference sequence). CDR3 coding DNA: TGTGCCAGCACCCGCTCAGAGGGTCCTTCACCCCTCCACTTT. Its protein product is CASTRSEGPSPLHF.

This clone was found a few times. The chain carries TRBV7-3 and TRBJ1-2; possibly TRBD1 for D (6 bases). This CDR3 is built from 17 residues. The V end was cut by 4 bases, the J end by 6 bases, with 24 bases between. Germline V gene lookup returns CDR1 SGHTA and CDR2 FQGTGA. The chain's CDR3 is CASSSTSATGFVDGYTF. The CDR3, as DNA: TGTGCCAGCAGCTCCACCTCGGCGACAGGATTCGTCGATGGCTACACCTTC. The whole variable domain, remainder taken from reference TRBV7-3 and TRBJ1-2, is GAGVSQTPSNKVTEKGKYVELRCDPISGHTALYWYRQSLGQGPEFLIYFQGTGAADDSGLPNDRFFAVRPEGSVSTLKIQRTERGDSAVYLCASSSTSATGFVDGYTFGSGTRLTVV.

This chain joins TRBV19 and TRBJ2-5; D not resolved. The CDR3 totals 13 residues. Germline loops: CDR1 LNHDA, CDR2 SQIVND (reference sequence). V dropped 6 bases and J dropped 3 bases, with 11 bases sitting between them. In DNA, the CDR3 is TGTGCCAGTAGACGGATTCCCGAAGAGACCCAGTACTTC. Translated, it gives CASRRIPEETQYF.

This clone was counted only a few times. This chain uses TRBV4-3 with TRBJ2-1; TRBD1 might be the D (5 bases). The CDR3 spans 16 residues. Germline CDR1 LGHNA, CDR2 YSLEER. V dropped 5 bases and J dropped 0 bases, with 14 bases sitting between them. For the CDR3, the DNA is TGCGCCAGCAGCACCGACAGTTCAAGCTCCTACAATGAGCAGTTCTTC. The encoded protein is CASSTDSSSSYNEQFF.

The chain joins TRBV6-6 to TRBJ2-7, with TRBD1 matching over 7 bases. Germline V gives CDR1 MNHNY, CDR2 SVGAGI (reference sequence). Trimming at V came to 0 bases and at J to 4 bases, leaving 9 bases not matched to a gene. The CDR3 covers 16 residues. CDR3 sequence (DNA): TGTGCCAGCAGTTACTCGGGACAGCCGGTCTCTTACGAGCAGTACTTC. Its protein product is CASSYSGQPVSYEQYF.

This clone appeared a few times. The chain recombines TRBV4-1 with TRBJ2-7; D not resolved. The CDR3 has 14 residues. CDR1 MGHRA and CDR2 YSYEKL come from the germline V gene. Trimming took 0 bases from V and 0 from J, leaving 6 bases between them. CDR3 loop: CASSQDILSYEQYF. CDR3 coding DNA: TGCGCCAGCAGCCAAGATATCCTCTCCTACGAGCAGTACTTC.

The DNA for the CDR3 is TGTGCCAGCAGCCAAGACGAAAGGGGGGACGAGCAGTACTTC. Translating gives CASSQDERGDEQYF. V usage is TRBV4-2 and J usage is TRBJ2-7; D tentatively fits TRBD1 or TRBD2 (6 bases each). This CDR3 comprises 14 residues. Germline CDR1 and CDR2: LGHNA and YNFKEQ. V was clipped by 0 bases and J by 5 bases, with 11 bases between them.

CDR3 DNA sequence: TGTGCCAGCAGCTTTAGCGGGGGAAACACCGGGGAGCTGTTTTTT. Encoded protein: CASSFSGGNTGELFF. The chain links TRBV7-2 to TRBJ2-2, with 9 bases fitting TRBD2. The V and J ends lost 3 bases and 2 bases, in that order; junction bases with no gene match: 1. The CDR3 is 15 residues long. CDR1 and CDR2 from the germline V gene are SGHTA and FQGNSA.

V gene TRBV6-1 combines with J gene TRBJ2-1; D is tentatively TRBD1 or TRBD2 (5 bases each). The CDR3 has 14 residues. Looked up from germline, CDR1 is MNHNS and CDR2 is SASEGT. V lost 5 bases to trimming and J lost 8 bases, with 16 bases between them. CDR3 sequence: CASSSGTHADEQFF. CDR3 in DNA: TGTGCCAGCAGTTCCGGGACCCACGCGGATGAGCAGTTCTTC.

This rearrangement joins TRBV28 to TRBJ2-7, with a possible D match to TRBD1 (6 bases). Germline loops: CDR1 MDHEN, CDR2 SYDVKM. With 6 bases removed from V and 3 bases from J, the gap between germline ends came to 12 bases. The CDR3 has 13 amino acids. CDR3 sequence: CASRLQGIYEQYF. The CDR3 nucleotides are TGTGCCAGCAGGTTACAGGGTATCTACGAGCAGTACTTC.

This clone was seen a few times. This sequence joins TRBV30 and TRBJ1-3, with a weak D call TRBD1 (5 bases). The CDR3 totals 17 residues. The V gene lost 4 bases and the J gene lost 0 bases, with 19 bases spanning the gap. Germline values: CDR1 GTSNPN, CDR2 SVGIG (reference sequence). The CDR3 sequence: CAWTPPGAARSGNTIYF. The CDR3 DNA reads as TGTGCCTGGACCCCTCCCGGGGCCGCCCGCTCTGGAAACACCATATATTTT.

This clone occurred a few times. The chain employs TRBV29-1 and TRBJ1-2; D remains unclear. V lost 2 bases and J lost 0, with 10 bases in between. The CDR3 loop spans 14 amino acids. CDR1 is SQVTM, CDR2 ANQGSEA, per germline. The CDR3 region has the DNA TGCAGCGTTGAAAGATCAGTTACTAACTATGGCTACACCTTC. Amino acid sequence: CSVERSVTNYGYTF.